This T cell receptor (beta chain) was captured in a study of blood T cell repertoires in COVID-19. For the study at large: The cDNA or gDNA used as material had been derived from T cells, B-cell-depleted T cells, or PBMCs.

Trimming removed 4 bases from V and 7 bases from J, with 17 bases in between. The CDR3 runs to 16 residues. Per germline, CDR1 SEHNR and CDR2 FQNEAQ (reference sequence). This clone turned up a few times. Libraries were prepared by immunoSEQ multiplex PCR; TCRdb keeps only in-frame clonotypes and omits some of them. The data show around 400,000 clones, over 75% seen once. This study enrolled people aged roughly 18 to 89 from around 26 US geographic areas. Participants were placed into cohorts based on the clinical history they reported. People in the exposed group encountered a COVID-19 case within 2 weeks before entering the study.

The sequenced sample was PBMCs or T cells enriched from blood (not recorded which). This sequence joins TRBV7-9 and TRBJ1-6; the D gene is possibly TRBD1 (5 bases). The receptor comes from a woman under 30 who had been exposed to COVID-19. DNA for the CDR3: TGTGCCAGCAGCTCAGCAGAGGCAGGGCCAAATTCACCCCTCCACTTT. Translation gives CASSSAEAGPNSPLHF. Supplemented by reference TRBV7-9 and TRBJ1-6, the full variable domain reads DTGVSQNPRHKITKRGQNVTFRCDPISEHNRLYWYRQTLGQGPEFLTYFQNEAQLEKSRLLSDRFSAERPKGSFSTLEIQRTEQGDSAMYLCASSSAEAGPNSPLHFGNGTRLTVT.